Listed below are T cell receptor beta chains from one sample, sequenced in a study of blood T cell repertoires in COVID-19. Sequencing used immunoSEQ multiplex PCR; TCRdb keeps in-frame clones, though not all of them. Of around 26,000 clones in the sample, 70% to 90% were seen once. Material for sequencing was peripheral blood. These receptors originate from a human donor in a cohort sampled during active COVID-19. The CDR3 runs from the conserved cysteine through the conserved F or W. The D gene is left open where the match is weak. Not all rows give a size; the values are once, few, many and, for expanded clones, a class.

D	V	J	size	DNA	CDR3
-	TRBV19	TRBJ1-5	few	TGTGCCAGTAATCTCCCAGGGTCGCCCCAGCATTTT	CASNLPGSPQHF
-	TRBV9	TRBJ2-3	-	TGTGCCAGCAGCGTAGGGGGGGTATCCCCCTTCACAGATACGCAGTATTTT	CASSVGGVSPFTDTQYF
TRBD1	TRBV2	TRBJ1-4	-	TGTGCCAGCAGGGAACAGGGGGCTGGGGAAAAACTGTTTTTT	CASREQGAGEKLFF
TRBD2	TRBV3-1/TRBV3-2	TRBJ2-1	-	TGTGCCAGCAGCCGGGGTGCTTGGGAGGGAAGGAATGAGCAGTTCTTC	CASSRGAWEGRNEQFF
-	TRBV21-1	TRBJ1-5	-	TGTGCCAGCAGCAAAGCGCGAGAATATAGCAATCAGCCCCAGCATTTT	CASSKAREYSNQPQHF
-	TRBV2	TRBJ1-2	-	TGTGCCAGCACCACCACCCGGACAGACATGGGTGGCTACACCTTC	CASTTTRTDMGGYTF
TRBD1	TRBV5-1	TRBJ2-3	-	TGCGCCAGCAGCTTATGGGGACAGGGGACAGATACGCAGTATTTT	CASSLWGQGTDTQYF
TRBD2	TRBV20-1	TRBJ2-1	-	TGCAGTGCTAGTTTTAGCGGGGGTGTGGGAAATGAGCAGTTCTTC	CSASFSGGVGNEQFF
TRBD1	TRBV4-1	TRBJ2-7	-	TGCGCCAGCAGCCAAGGGGCCCTAAGGGGGCCCTACGAGCAGTACTTC	CASSQGALRGPYEQYF
TRBD1	TRBV7-2	TRBJ2-2	-	TGTGCCAGCAGTGCGGACAGGGTCGGCACCGGGGAGCTGTTTTTT	CASSADRVGTGELFF
-	TRBV20-1	TRBJ1-1	-	TGCAGTGCTAGTCCCACAACCACTGAAGCTTTCTTT	CSASPTTTEAFF
-	TRBV11-2	TRBJ2-7	few	TGTGCCAGCAGCCTCGACGAGCAGTACTTC	CASSLDEQYF
-	TRBV24-1	TRBJ1-2	few	TGTGCCACCAGTGACCCCGTAGGGGGTGGCTACACCTTC	CATSDPVGGGYTF
-	TRBV10-3	TRBJ2-2	-	TGTGCCACCTCTATTTCCAGACCACTAGAGACCGGGGAGCTGTTTTTT	CATSISRPLETGELFF
TRBD2	TRBV9	TRBJ2-7	-	TGTGCCAGCAGTGCCGGGGGGGACCCCTCGATGCAGTACTTC	CASSAGGDPSMQYF
-	TRBV6-5	TRBJ1-5	once	TGTGCCAGCGGAACCGCGGCAGCTGGTAATCAGCCCCAGCATTTT	CASGTAAAGNQPQHF
-	TRBV5-8	TRBJ2-1	-	TGTGCCAGCAGTCATTTAGCGATCTCCTACAATGAGCAGTTCTTC	CASSHLAISYNEQFF
-	TRBV12-3/TRBV12-4	TRBJ2-1	-	TGTGCCAGCAGTGGCCACAATGAGCAGTTCTTC	CASSGHNEQFF
-	TRBV27	TRBJ2-1	-	TGTGCCAGCAGCCCGGTGGCAGAGGTAGGCAATGAGCAGTTCTTC	CASSPVAEVGNEQFF
-	TRBV19	TRBJ2-3	-	TGTGCCAGTAGTGTTAGCTCGAGGGCTACAGATACGCAGTATTTT	CASSVSSRATDTQYF
-	TRBV14	TRBJ1-4	-	TGTGCCAGCAGCCAAGATTATCGAAAACTGTTTTTT	CASSQDYRKLFF
-	TRBV11-3	TRBJ2-3	-	TGTGCCAGCAGCTTGTCTATGCACACAGATACGCAGTATTTT	CASSLSMHTDTQYF
-	TRBV2	TRBJ1-2	-	TGTGCCAGCAGGGCTGGAGTTCTCGACTATGGCTACACCTTC	CASRAGVLDYGYTF
-	TRBV9	TRBJ2-4	-	TGTGCCAGCAGCACGTCCACCGCGGAGGTTCAGTACTTC	CASSTSTAEVQYF
TRBD1	TRBV3-1/TRBV3-2	TRBJ1-6	-	TGTGCCAGCAGCCCCCGGGACAGGGGGCTGTATAATTCACCCCTCCACTTT	CASSPRDRGLYNSPLHF
-	TRBV10-2	TRBJ2-3	once	TGCGCCAGCATTCCGGGACTCCTAAGCACAGATACGCAGTATTTT	CASIPGLLSTDTQYF
-	TRBV12-5	TRBJ1-1	-	TGTGCTAGTGGTTTGGTGTGGGGGGTAGCTTTCTTT	CASGLVWGVAFF
-	TRBV28	TRBJ1-2	-	TGTGCCAGCAGTTTCCGAGTCTATGGCTACACCTTC	CASSFRVYGYTF
-	TRBV3-1/TRBV3-2	TRBJ2-7	-	TGTGCCAGCAGCCCCCAAGATTTGTGCAGGGTCTACGAGCAGTACTTC	CASSPQDLCRVYEQYF
-	TRBV7-6	TRBJ2-7	-	TGTGCCAGCAGCTTAGCCAGCGGAGGATTTGGGGAGAGCGAGCAGTACTTC	CASSLASGGFGESEQYF
-	TRBV3-1/TRBV3-2	TRBJ2-2	-	TGTGCCAGCAGCCAAGATCCCACTAACACCGGGGAGCTGTTTTTT	CASSQDPTNTGELFF
TRBD1	TRBV4-3	TRBJ1-2	-	TGCGCCAGCAGCCAAGGACAGGGTTCTAACTATGGCTACACCTTC	CASSQGQGSNYGYTF
TRBD1	TRBV14	TRBJ2-7	-	TGTGCCAGCAGCCAGCCTAGGGACAGGGGACTCTACGAGCAGTACTTC	CASSQPRDRGLYEQYF
TRBD1	TRBV18	TRBJ1-1	-	TGTGCCAGCTCACGACAGGGGATCGACACTGAAGCTTTCTTT	CASSRQGIDTEAFF
TRBD2	TRBV7-8	TRBJ2-5	-	TGTGCCAGCAGCCAGGCGGGGGGCGGGCAAGAGACCCAGTACTTC	CASSQAGGGQETQYF
-	TRBV5-1	TRBJ1-2	-	TGCGCCAGCAGCTTGAGCGGGGAGGGGTATGGCTACACCTTC	CASSLSGEGYGYTF
-	TRBV12-3/TRBV12-4	TRBJ2-3	-	TGTGCCAGCAGTTCTTTGGCTCCCGCGCAGTATTTT	CASSSLAPAQYF
TRBD1	TRBV18	TRBJ1-1	-	TGTGCCAGCTCACCTCCGACAGGGGAGAAAACTGAAGCTTTCTTT	CASSPPTGEKTEAFF
-	TRBV7-9	TRBJ1-2	-	TGTGCCAGCAGCTTTCGACAGCAACCTATTCCTTTTAACTATGGCTACACCTTC	CASSFRQQPIPFNYGYTF
-	TRBV5-1	TRBJ2-5	-	TGCGCCAGCGGATTTGCCGCCCGGACAAAAGAGACCCAGTACTTC	CASGFAARTKETQYF
-	TRBV3-1/TRBV3-2	TRBJ1-2	-	TGTGCCAGCAGCCAAGATCCAGACAGTGGCTACACCTTC	CASSQDPDSGYTF
TRBD1	TRBV12-3/TRBV12-4	TRBJ2-3	-	TGTGCCAGCAAACCAGGGGGTACAGATACGCAGTATTTT	CASKPGGTDTQYF
TRBD1	TRBV5-1	TRBJ1-6	-	TGCGCCAGCAGTAGGACAGGGGGTAATTCACCCCTCCACTTT	CASSRTGGNSPLHF
TRBD1	TRBV7-9	TRBJ1-1	-	TGTGCCAGCAGCCTGACAGGGGACACTGAAGCTTTCTTT	CASSLTGDTEAFF
-	TRBV2	TRBJ1-1	few	TGTGCCAGCAGGGAGGGGTTTGGGGCCACTGAAGCTTTCTTT	CASREGFGATEAFF
TRBD2	TRBV2	TRBJ2-7	once	TGTGCCAGCACCGGGGGGGCCTACGAGCAGTACTTC	CASTGGAYEQYF
TRBD2	TRBV10-2	TRBJ2-5	-	TGCGCCAGCAGCAAATTTAGCGGGGCCGTCCAAGAGACCCAGTACTTC	CASSKFSGAVQETQYF
-	TRBV4-2	TRBJ2-6	-	TGTGCCAGCAGCCCCCCCGCGGGGGACAGGCTTTTCTCTGGGGCCAACGTCCTGACTTTC	CASSPPAGDRLFSGANVLTF
-	TRBV5-1	TRBJ2-2	-	TGCGCCAGCAGCTTGGGCTGGACAAGTAACACCGGGGAGCTGTTTTTT	CASSLGWTSNTGELFF